These 5 T cell receptor beta chains came from one sample sequenced in a study of cytomegalovirus exposure and HLA in healthy donors. PCR used 60 Vbeta primers and 13 Jbeta primers. Here immunoSEQ multiplex PCR was the method, and the copy in TCRdb shows in-frame clones only, minus some. Among roughly 100,000 clones listed, about 80% were seen once. The sequenced sample was PBMCs. These receptors were taken from a man aged 25-45 years in good health and CMV-seropositive.

This sequence joins TRBV27 and TRBJ1-3; 9 positions agree with TRBD1. Germline V gene data show CDR1 as MNHEY and CDR2 as SMNVEV (reference sequence). The CDR3 runs 15 residues. Germline trimming cut 3 bases from V and 4 bases from J; bases unmatched to any gene: 4. CDR3 DNA sequence: TGTGCCAGCAGTTTCACCGGGACAGGGGGAAACACCATATATTTT. Translation: CASSFTGTGGNTIYF.

This clone has just a few counts. The genes are TRBV4-1 and TRBJ2-3, with 10 nucleotides matching TRBD1. The CDR3 runs to 17 residues. The ends lost 2 bases at V and 0 bases at J; junction bases unmatched: 5. In germline, CDR1 is MGHRA, CDR2 YSYEKL. For the CDR3, the DNA is TGCGCCAGCAGCCAAATGACAGGGGGCATCAGCACAGATACGCAGTATTTT. Its protein product is CASSQMTGGISTDTQYF.

This sequence joins TRBV23-1 and TRBJ2-3; TRBD2 is a possible D gene (5 bases). TRBV23-1 is an open reading frame, and its role is uncertain. Between the trimmed V and J ends, which lost 3 bases and 2 bases, there was a span of 9 bases. The length of the CDR3 is 14 residues. CDR3 amino acids: CASSQEDATDTQYF. The CDR3 DNA sequence: TGCGCCAGCAGTCAGGAGGATGCCACAGATACGCAGTATTTT.

This chain uses TRBV30 with TRBJ1-1; D is uncertain. Trimming stripped 8 bases from V and 3 bases from J, with 10 bases between. The CDR3 runs 11 residues. Per the germline V gene, CDR1 is GTSNPN and CDR2 is SVGIG (reference sequence). The CDR3 here is CAESRDTEAFF. CDR3 sequence (DNA): TGTGCCGAGAGCCGGGACACTGAAGCTTTCTTT.

This chain joins TRBV7-2 and TRBJ2-1, with 7 bases lining up with TRBD2. V trimming: 5 bases; J trimming: 8 bases; junction bases outside the gene matches: 15. The CDR3 length is 16 residues. From germline, CDR1 is SGHTA and CDR2 FQGNSA. CDR3 DNA sequence: TGTGCCAGCAGCCGCTCGGCTAGCGGTATAAAGGATGAGCAGTTCTTC. Translation: CASSRSASGIKDEQFF. Variable domain in full (rest from reference TRBV7-2 and TRBJ2-1): GAGVSQSPSNKVTEKGKDVELRCDPISGHTALYWYRQSLGQGLEFLIYFQGNSAPDKSGLPSDRFSAERTGGSVSTLTIQRTQQEDSAVYLCASSRSASGIKDEQFFGPGTRLTVL.